This T cell receptor beta chain was obtained from a study of human T cells and chemical hapten exposure. The germline CDR1 and CDR2 sequences are LGHNT and FRNRAP. The CDR3 has 12 residues. V was pared by 6 bases and J by 2 bases, with 6 bases between. The time point was: healthy volunteer bleed at 6 weeks. RNA extraction used unfractionated whole blood as the source of total RNA. Using its own MiXCR run on the RACE reads, TCRdb lists one record per CDR3 protein. The table has 65,000 or so distinct CDR3 sequences, around 6.1% seen once. This clonotype was detected ten times or more. What was sequenced was whole blood. The sequence derives from a female donor in good health. Some clones in this sample may be carry-over from other donors' samples. The chain carries TRBV12-5 and TRBJ2-3; D not certain. The CDR3 is CASGLDTDTQYF. CDR3 bases: TGTGCTAGTGGACTCGACACAGATACGCAGTATTTT.